These 17 T cell receptor beta chains share one sample of origin, sequenced in a study of monozygotic twins with inflammatory bowel disease. TCRdb re-called the 5' RACE reads; one entry per CDR3 protein, DNA not given. The table lists 300,000 to 400,000 distinct CDR3 sequences. Source material: blood. All receptors come from a human donor with ulcerative colitis or Crohn's disease, or a healthy co-twin of an affected twin (not recorded which).

This CDR3 reads CASSLAKVQETQYF. This chain joins TRBV7-9 and TRBJ2-5. Germline assignment: CDR1 SEHNR and CDR2 FQNEAQ (reference sequence). This CDR3 region has 14 residues.

CDR3 in amino acids: CASSKLVQAKNIQYF. The chain carries TRBV2 and TRBJ2-4. Germline V gene data show CDR1 as SNHLY and CDR2 as FYNNEI. This CDR3 is built from 15 residues.

The V and J genes are TRBV30 and TRBJ1-1; TCRdb selects TRBD1, and the lack of DNA leaves this call unchecked. The CDR3 has 13 residues. From germline, CDR1 is GTSNPN and CDR2 SVGIG (reference sequence). CDR3 amino acids: CAWSARVHTEAFF.

The V call is TRBV3-1, the J call TRBJ2-1; there is no DNA to check the TCRdb D call of TRBD1. The CDR3 loop spans 13 amino acids. CDR1 is LGHDT, CDR2 YNNKEL, per germline (reference sequence). The CDR3 region is CASSFRAYNEQFF.

The chain is built from TRBV7-8 and TRBJ1-5; TCRdb outputs TRBD1, but without DNA this stays unchecked. Germline V gene data show CDR1 as SGHVS and CDR2 as FQNEAQ. CDR3 length: 15 residues. This chain's CDR3 is CASSPLGGSNQPQHF.

The J gene is TRBJ2-1, the V gene TRBV10-2; there is no DNA to check the TCRdb D call of TRBD2. Looked up from germline, CDR1 is WSHSY and CDR2 is SAAADI. This CDR3 contains 15 residues. CDR3 amino acids: CASSERTSGHNEQFF.

The genes are TRBV20-1 and TRBJ2-5; TCRdb lists TRBD2, though no DNA is available to test this call. Germline V gene lookup returns CDR1 DFQATT and CDR2 SNEGSKA (reference sequence). The CDR3 is 16 residues long. CDR3 protein: CSAPDGLAGGQGTQYF.

V gene TRBV4-3 combines with J gene TRBJ2-1; TCRdb calls TRBD1, which cannot be checked without DNA. Germline V gene data show CDR1 as LGHNA and CDR2 as YSLEER. CDR3 length: 16 residues. The CDR3 reads CASSQVLQGTYNEQFF.

The CDR3 loop reads CASSQSRLPYEQYF. This chain links TRBV3-1 with TRBJ2-7; TCRdb's assignment of TRBD1 cannot be checked, as there is no DNA. CDR3 length: 14 amino acids. Germline-derived CDR1 and CDR2 are LGHDT and YNNKEL (reference sequence).

The chain uses TRBV5-8 and TRBJ1-1. This CDR3 has 15 amino acids. Germline V gives CDR1 SGHTS, CDR2 YDEGEE. CDR3 sequence reads: CASSPRGIRNTEAFF.

The chain couples TRBV5-1 to TRBJ2-1. The CDR3 covers 15 residues. The V gene's germline CDR1 is SGHRS and CDR2 YFSETQ. The CDR3 sequence: CASSLESPSYNEQFF.

The chain joins TRBV27 to TRBJ1-1; TCRdb picks TRBD1, but there is no DNA to check that call. Germline values: CDR1 MNHEY, CDR2 SMNVEV (reference sequence). The CDR3 loop spans 14 amino acids. Here the CDR3 reads CASSVDRLNTEAFF.

This chain uses TRBV7-9 with TRBJ2-6. The germline V gene encodes CDR1 SEHNR and CDR2 FQNEAQ (reference sequence). The CDR3 consists of 15 residues. The CDR3 reads CASSLLFSGANVLTF.

This rearrangement joins TRBV6-1 to TRBJ2-1; as DNA is missing, the TRBD1 call by TCRdb cannot be tested. The CDR3 is made up of 18 amino acids. Per the germline V gene, CDR1 is MNHNS and CDR2 is SASEGT. This CDR3 reads CASTQGTFTGYSYNEQFF.

The V call is TRBV12-3 or TRBV12-4, the J call TRBJ2-1; TCRdb's D gene call, TRBD2, goes unchecked for lack of DNA. The CDR3 is made up of 15 amino acids. This CDR3 is CASSPSGREYNEQFF.

The CDR3 loop is CSARQDSNSPLHF. The chain couples TRBV20-1 to TRBJ1-6; TCRdb calls TRBD1, which cannot be checked without DNA. Germline CDR1 and CDR2: DFQATT and SNEGSKA (reference sequence). This CDR3 has 13 residues.

The CDR3 region is CASSLDTLSTDTQYF. The chain joins TRBV5-1 to TRBJ2-3; TCRdb designates TRBD1, a call that cannot be tested without DNA. The CDR3 contains 15 residues. Germline V gives CDR1 SGHRS, CDR2 YFSETQ. The whole variable domain, filled in from reference TRBV5-1 and TRBJ2-3, reads KAGVTQTPRYLIKTRGQQVTLSCSPISGHRSVSWYQQTPGQGLQFLFEYFSETQRNKGNFPGRFSGRQFSNSRSEMNVSTLELGDSALYLCASSLDTLSTDTQYFGPGTRLTVL.